A selection of T cell receptor beta chains follows, all from one sample in a study of blood T cell repertoires in COVID-19. The assay was immunoSEQ multiplex PCR, and TCRdb's table has in-frame clones only and misses some. The data contain fewer than 70,000 clones, approximately 85% of them singletons. Sequencing was performed on peripheral blood. The receptors here all came from a man over 45 with acute or convalescent COVID-19. CDR3s include the opening cysteine and the closing phenylalanine or tryptophan. The D gene is left open where the match is weak. For some rows the clone size is stated as once, few or many, or as a class when expanded; others skip it.

d_gene: -; abundance: few; len: 13; v_gene: TRBV27; j_gene: TRBJ1-5; CDR3aa: CASGTPSNQPQHF; CDR3nt: TGTGCCAGCGGGACACCAAGCAATCAGCCCCAGCATTTT
d_gene: TRBD2; abundance: -; len: 16; v_gene: TRBV19; j_gene: TRBJ2-1; CDR3aa: CASSTGLDWPYNEQFF; CDR3nt: TGTGCCAGTAGTACCGGACTAGACTGGCCCTACAATGAGCAGTTCTTC
d_gene: -; abundance: -; len: 15; v_gene: TRBV3-1/TRBV3-2; j_gene: TRBJ2-7; CDR3aa: CASSQRQQVNNEQYF; CDR3nt: TGTGCCAGCAGCCAAAGACAACAGGTTAACAACGAGCAGTACTTC
d_gene: -; abundance: -; len: 12; v_gene: TRBV15; j_gene: TRBJ2-7; CDR3aa: CATSSRDYEQYF; CDR3nt: TGTGCCACCAGCAGCAGGGACTACGAGCAGTACTTC
d_gene: -; abundance: -; len: 13; v_gene: TRBV7-9; j_gene: TRBJ1-1; CDR3aa: CASSSRDGTEAFF; CDR3nt: TGTGCCAGCAGCTCCAGGGATGGCACTGAAGCTTTCTTT
d_gene: TRBD1; abundance: -; len: 13; v_gene: TRBV5-6; j_gene: TRBJ2-3; CDR3aa: CASSLGQGKTQYF; CDR3nt: TGTGCCAGCAGCTTGGGACAGGGTAAGACGCAGTATTTT
d_gene: TRBD1; abundance: -; len: 15; v_gene: TRBV5-1; j_gene: TRBJ1-5; CDR3aa: CASRRDRGLNQPQHF; CDR3nt: TGCGCCAGCAGACGGGACAGGGGGCTCAATCAGCCCCAGCATTTT
d_gene: -; abundance: -; len: 16; v_gene: TRBV5-4; j_gene: TRBJ2-5; CDR3aa: CASSIYRGGDQETQYF; CDR3nt: TGTGCCAGCAGCATATACAGGGGGGGGGACCAAGAGACCCAGTACTTC
d_gene: -; abundance: -; len: 15; v_gene: TRBV3-1/TRBV3-2; j_gene: TRBJ1-6; CDR3aa: CASSRTTGMDSPLHF; CDR3nt: TGTGCCAGCAGCCGTACTACAGGGATGGATTCACCCCTCCACTTT
d_gene: -; abundance: -; len: 14; v_gene: TRBV2; j_gene: TRBJ1-6; CDR3aa: CASSPGKERPPLHF; CDR3nt: TGTGCCAGCAGCCCCGGGAAAGAGAGGCCACCCCTCCACTTT
d_gene: TRBD1; abundance: -; len: 15; v_gene: TRBV7-8; j_gene: TRBJ2-7; CDR3aa: CASSLWTGEAYEQYF; CDR3nt: TGTGCCAGCAGCCTTTGGACAGGGGAGGCATACGAGCAGTACTTC
d_gene: -; abundance: few; len: 15; v_gene: TRBV5-6; j_gene: TRBJ2-5; CDR3aa: CASSHWTGSRETQYF; CDR3nt: TGTGCCAGCAGCCACTGGACGGGGTCGAGGGAGACCCAGTACTTC
d_gene: TRBD1; abundance: -; len: 14; v_gene: TRBV28; j_gene: TRBJ1-4; CDR3aa: CASSLQQGAGKLFF; CDR3nt: TGTGCCAGCAGTTTACAACAGGGGGCGGGAAAACTGTTTTTT
d_gene: TRBD1; abundance: -; len: 15; v_gene: TRBV19; j_gene: TRBJ2-7; CDR3aa: CASSTTGGKIYEQYF; CDR3nt: TGTGCCAGTAGTACAACAGGGGGGAAAATCTACGAGCAGTACTTC
d_gene: TRBD2; abundance: -; len: 15; v_gene: TRBV5-4; j_gene: TRBJ2-5; CDR3aa: CASGLAGGLGETQYF; CDR3nt: TGTGCCAGCGGGCTAGCGGGGGGACTAGGGGAGACCCAGTACTTC
d_gene: -; abundance: -; len: 13; v_gene: TRBV9; j_gene: TRBJ2-3; CDR3aa: CASSPPSTDTQYF; CDR3nt: TGTGCCAGCAGCCCCCCAAGCACAGATACGCAGTATTTT
d_gene: TRBD2; abundance: -; len: 16; v_gene: TRBV4-1; j_gene: TRBJ2-1; CDR3aa: CASSPPGLAGYNEQFF; CDR3nt: TGCGCCAGCAGCCCCCCAGGACTAGCGGGGTACAATGAGCAGTTCTTC
d_gene: TRBD1; abundance: -; len: 14; v_gene: TRBV18; j_gene: TRBJ1-2; CDR3aa: CASSPGTGPDGYTF; CDR3nt: TGTGCCAGCTCACCGGGGACAGGGCCAGATGGCTACACCTTC
d_gene: TRBD2; abundance: few; len: 20; v_gene: TRBV6-1; j_gene: TRBJ2-3; CDR3aa: CACCGLQGLAGGRGTDTQYF; CDR3nt: TGTGCCTGCTGTGGGCTCCAGGGACTAGCGGGGGGGCGGGGCACAGATACGCAGTATTTT
d_gene: -; abundance: -; len: 13; v_gene: TRBV3-1/TRBV3-2; j_gene: TRBJ2-5; CDR3aa: CASSRQVGETQYF; CDR3nt: TGTGCCAGCAGCAGACAGGTCGGGGAGACCCAGTACTTC
d_gene: -; abundance: many; len: 17; v_gene: TRBV7-8; j_gene: TRBJ1-3; CDR3aa: CASSLALRGSSGNTIYF; CDR3nt: TGTGCCAGCAGCTTAGCATTAAGAGGCTCATCGGGAAACACCATATATTTT
d_gene: -; abundance: -; len: 11; v_gene: TRBV12-3/TRBV12-4; j_gene: TRBJ1-2; CDR3aa: CASSFGYGYTF; CDR3nt: TGTGCCAGCAGTTTCGGCTATGGCTACACCTTC
d_gene: -; abundance: -; len: 15; v_gene: TRBV5-6; j_gene: TRBJ2-7; CDR3aa: CASSLILRVAYEQYF; CDR3nt: TGTGCCAGCAGCTTGATCCTCAGGGTGGCCTACGAGCAGTACTTC
d_gene: TRBD1; abundance: once; len: 17; v_gene: TRBV4-1; j_gene: TRBJ1-6; CDR3aa: CASSQLQGAVGNSPLHF; CDR3nt: TGCGCCAGCAGCCAATTACAGGGGGCGGTCGGGAATTCACCCCTCCACTTT
d_gene: TRBD1; abundance: -; len: 16; v_gene: TRBV14; j_gene: TRBJ1-2; CDR3aa: CASSPFQGAASYGYTF; CDR3nt: TGTGCCAGCAGCCCCTTCCAGGGGGCGGCCTCCTATGGCTACACCTTC
d_gene: -; abundance: -; len: 14; v_gene: TRBV5-4; j_gene: TRBJ1-1; CDR3aa: CASSGGWDNTEAFF; CDR3nt: TGTGCCAGCTCTGGGGGGTGGGATAACACTGAAGCTTTCTTT
d_gene: TRBD2; abundance: once; len: 16; v_gene: TRBV30; j_gene: TRBJ2-2; CDR3aa: CAWSVLAGSLSGELFF; CDR3nt: TGTGCCTGGAGTGTACTAGCGGGGTCTCTGAGTGGGGAGCTGTTTTTT
d_gene: TRBD1; abundance: once; len: 13; v_gene: TRBV29-1; j_gene: TRBJ1-2; CDR3aa: CSVDRGQGYGYTF; CDR3nt: TGCAGCGTTGACAGGGGACAGGGCTATGGCTACACCTTC
d_gene: -; abundance: few; len: 16; v_gene: TRBV2; j_gene: TRBJ1-6; CDR3aa: CARSADSISYNSPLHF; CDR3nt: TGTGCCAGAAGCGCGGACAGTATCTCCTATAATTCACCCCTCCACTTT
d_gene: -; abundance: -; len: 15; v_gene: TRBV6-2/TRBV6-3; j_gene: TRBJ1-6; CDR3aa: CASSTDYLTGSPLHF; CDR3nt: TGTGCCAGCAGTACGGACTATCTCACAGGTTCACCCCTCCACTTT
d_gene: -; abundance: few; len: 14; v_gene: TRBV7-2; j_gene: TRBJ2-1; CDR3aa: CASRLGGSSNEQFF; CDR3nt: TGTGCCAGCAGACTAGGCGGGTCAAGCAATGAGCAGTTCTTC
d_gene: -; abundance: -; len: 12; v_gene: TRBV6-5; j_gene: TRBJ2-7; CDR3aa: CASSRGSYEQYF; CDR3nt: TGTGCCAGCAGTCGGGGCTCCTACGAGCAGTACTTC
d_gene: TRBD2; abundance: -; len: 18; v_gene: TRBV6-1; j_gene: TRBJ2-7; CDR3aa: CASSEKVWTSGGTYEQYF; CDR3nt: TGTGCCAGCAGTGAAAAGGTGTGGACTAGCGGGGGTACCTACGAGCAGTACTTC
d_gene: -; abundance: -; len: 13; v_gene: TRBV2; j_gene: TRBJ1-3; CDR3aa: CASSRTGRNTIYF; CDR3nt: TGTGCCAGCTCCCGTACGGGTCGAAACACCATATATTTT
d_gene: -; abundance: -; len: 16; v_gene: TRBV18; j_gene: TRBJ2-3; CDR3aa: CASSPSLAFGTDTQYF; CDR3nt: TGTGCCAGCTCGCCGAGCCTAGCGTTCGGCACAGATACGCAGTATTTT
d_gene: -; abundance: -; len: 16; v_gene: TRBV3-1/TRBV3-2; j_gene: TRBJ2-6; CDR3aa: CASSLTGTSGANVLTF; CDR3nt: TGTGCCAGCAGCCTCACAGGGACCTCTGGGGCCAACGTCCTGACTTTC
d_gene: -; abundance: -; len: 12; v_gene: TRBV12-3/TRBV12-4; j_gene: TRBJ2-2; CDR3aa: CASSSGWGELFF; CDR3nt: TGTGCCAGCAGTTCCGGGTGGGGGGAGCTGTTTTTT
d_gene: -; abundance: -; len: 14; v_gene: TRBV19; j_gene: TRBJ1-5; CDR3aa: CASSGGTFNQPQHF; CDR3nt: TGTGCCAGTTCGGGGGGAACATTCAATCAGCCCCAGCATTTT
d_gene: TRBD1; abundance: -; len: 14; v_gene: TRBV9; j_gene: TRBJ1-5; CDR3aa: CASSVGTGGQPQHF; CDR3nt: TGTGCCAGCAGCGTCGGGACAGGGGGACAGCCCCAGCATTTT
d_gene: -; abundance: -; len: 16; v_gene: TRBV6-5; j_gene: TRBJ2-7; CDR3aa: CASSYSRASSSYEQYF; CDR3nt: TGTGCCAGCAGTTACTCGAGGGCTTCCAGCTCCTACGAGCAGTACTTC
d_gene: -; abundance: -; len: 15; v_gene: TRBV27; j_gene: TRBJ2-7; CDR3aa: CASSLQGILSYEQYF; CDR3nt: TGTGCCAGCAGTTTACAGGGGATTCTCTCCTACGAGCAGTACTTC
d_gene: TRBD1; abundance: -; len: 20; v_gene: TRBV5-1; j_gene: TRBJ2-6; CDR3aa: CASNLLRDRKPISGANVLTF; CDR3nt: TGCGCCAGCAACCTACTCCGGGACAGGAAGCCAATCTCTGGGGCCAACGTCCTGACTTTC
d_gene: TRBD1; abundance: few; len: 14; v_gene: TRBV5-1; j_gene: TRBJ2-1; CDR3aa: CASRRTGDYNEQFF; CDR3nt: TGCGCCAGCAGGCGGACAGGAGATTACAATGAGCAGTTCTTC
d_gene: -; abundance: -; len: 15; v_gene: TRBV7-3; j_gene: TRBJ2-1; CDR3aa: CASSLKGGSYNEQFF; CDR3nt: TGTGCCAGCAGCTTAAAAGGGGGCTCCTACAATGAGCAGTTCTTC
d_gene: -; abundance: once; len: 13; v_gene: TRBV11-1; j_gene: TRBJ1-2; CDR3aa: CASSFGREDGYTF; CDR3nt: TGTGCCAGCAGCTTCGGCAGGGAGGATGGCTACACCTTC
d_gene: -; abundance: -; len: 13; v_gene: TRBV20-1; j_gene: TRBJ2-1; CDR3aa: CSATDRYYNEQFF; CDR3nt: TGCAGTGCTACTGACAGGTATTACAATGAGCAGTTCTTC
d_gene: -; abundance: -; len: 17; v_gene: TRBV19; j_gene: TRBJ1-5; CDR3aa: CASSISWQGLSNQPQHF; CDR3nt: TGTGCCAGTAGTATTAGCTGGCAGGGGCTTAGCAATCAGCCCCAGCATTTT
d_gene: TRBD2; abundance: -; len: 15; v_gene: TRBV4-2; j_gene: TRBJ2-3; CDR3aa: CASSPDQGGGDTQYF; CDR3nt: TGTGCCAGCAGCCCCGACCAGGGCGGGGGTGATACGCAGTATTTT
d_gene: -; abundance: -; len: 13; v_gene: TRBV7-2; j_gene: TRBJ2-5; CDR3aa: CASSFRAEETQYF; CDR3nt: TGTGCCAGCAGCTTTCGCGCGGAAGAGACCCAGTACTTC
d_gene: -; abundance: -; len: 13; v_gene: TRBV11-2; j_gene: TRBJ1-1; CDR3aa: CASSETENTEAFF; CDR3nt: TGTGCCAGCAGCGAGACAGAGAACACTGAAGCTTTCTTT
d_gene: TRBD2; abundance: -; len: 15; v_gene: TRBV11-1; j_gene: TRBJ2-2; CDR3aa: CASSPGGANTGELFF; CDR3nt: TGTGCCAGCAGCCCGGGGGGGGCCAACACCGGGGAGCTGTTTTTT
d_gene: -; abundance: -; len: 16; v_gene: TRBV28; j_gene: TRBJ1-3; CDR3aa: CASTGPLGGSGNTIYF; CDR3nt: TGTGCCAGCACCGGCCCTTTGGGGGGCTCTGGAAACACCATATATTTT